The 13 T cell receptor beta chains below come from one sample, sequenced in a study of breast tumors, draining lymph nodes, adjacent tissues. MiXCR, applied by TCRdb to the multiplex PCR reads, yields one record per CDR3 protein. This table has about 63,000 distinct CDR3 sequences, around 52% appearing once. The material sequenced was breast tumor tissue. Every receptor here comes from a female donor with breast cancer. Some clones in this sample may be carry-over from other donors' samples.

In nucleotides, the CDR3 is TGTGCCAGCAGTCTGGGGTATAATTCACCCCTCCACTTT. Its protein is CASSLGYNSPLHF. This rearrangement joins TRBV3-1 to TRBJ1-6; D gene ambiguous. The CDR3 contains 13 residues. The V end lost 6 bases, the J end lost 4 bases, and 7 bases lay between the germline ends. Per germline, CDR1 LGHDT and CDR2 YNNKEL (reference sequence).

This clonotype was observed many times. The chain carries TRBV14 and TRBJ2-3, with 11 bases identical to TRBD2. CDR1 and CDR2 (germline): SGHDN, FVKESK. The CDR3 is made up of 18 amino acids. J lost 2 bases, V lost 1 base, and 8 bases had no gene match. The CDR3 coding sequence is TGTGCCAGCAGCCAAGCCCCCGGGACTAGCGGACCCACAGATACGCAGTATTTT. It is translated as CASSQAPGTSGPTDTQYF.

The J gene is TRBJ1-4, the V gene TRBV2; D uncertain. The CDR3 runs to 11 residues. V lost 5 bases and J 8 bases, leaving 6 bases between the germline ends. The germline V gene has CDR1 SNHLY and CDR2 FYNNEI. DNA of the CDR3: TGTGCCAGCAGTAAAGGGGAAAAACTGTTTTTT. It specifies CASSKGEKLFF.

This clonotype was observed at least ten times. This chain joins TRBV12-3 or TRBV12-4 and TRBJ2-1, with 7 positions matching TRBD1. The CDR3 covers 14 residues. After removal of 1 base from V and 4 bases from J, the junction contained 1 base not matched to a gene. CDR3 DNA sequence: TGTGCCAGCAGTTTAGAGGGGGCATACAATGAGCAGTTCTTC. Amino acids: CASSLEGAYNEQFF.

The count of this clonotype is one. Compared with germline, one end of the junction differs, possibly owing to a read error. The chain is built from TRBV7-9 and TRBJ2-7; TRBD1 agrees at 10 bases. There are 14 residues in the CDR3. Germline V gives CDR1 SEHNR, CDR2 FQNEAQ (reference sequence). The CDR3 loop is CASSSRQGAREQYF. The DNA for the CDR3 is TGCGCCAGCAGCTCCCGACAGGGGGCAAGGGAGCAGTACTTC.

At least ten counts were recorded for this clonotype. An end of the junction differs from the germline gene, which may be a read error. The chain couples TRBV7-2 to TRBJ1-2, with a possible D match to TRBD1 (5 bases). The germline V gene has CDR1 SGHTA and CDR2 FQGNSA. The length of the CDR3 is 15 residues. CDR3 DNA sequence: TGTGCCAGCAGCCTCGTTGGGAGGGGAGAATATGGCTACCCCTTC. It specifies CASSLVGRGEYGYPF.

The chain links TRBV20-1 to TRBJ2-5; a possible D gene is TRBD2 (6 bases). With 3 bases removed from V and 1 base from J, the gap between germline ends came to 9 bases. This CDR3 has 13 residues. The germline gives CDR1 DFQATT, CDR2 SNEGSKA (reference sequence). CDR3 residues: CSARAGGQETQYF. The CDR3 DNA reads as TGCAGTGCTAGGGCCGGGGGCCAAGAGACCCAGTACTTC.

This clonotype was observed a few times. A much larger clone lies a single base off, so this may be a read error. The J gene is TRBJ2-3, the V gene TRBV11-1; D not resolved. This CDR3 comprises 18 residues. V was cut by 5 bases and J by 1 base, with 22 bases left in between. CDR1 is SGHAT and CDR2 is FQDESV in the germline V gene (reference sequence). CDR3: CASSPRQRSEWGTDTQYF. The CDR3 nucleotides are TGTGCCAGCAGCCCCCGTCAAAGGTCGGAGTGGGGCACAGATACGCAGTATTTT.

This clonotype was seen many times. The chain joins TRBV9 to TRBJ1-2; possible D gene TRBD1, 6 bases. CDR3 length: 15 amino acids. The germline V and J ends were trimmed by 0 bases and 0 bases, with 9 bases remaining between them. Per germline, CDR1 SGDLS and CDR2 YYNGEE. CDR3 coding DNA: TGTGCCAGCAGCGTAGGGACAGAAGCTAACTATGGCTACACCTTC. Amino acids: CASSVGTEANYGYTF.

The chain links TRBV24-1 to TRBJ2-1; 7 positions agree with TRBD2. The trim removed 4 bases at V and 1 base at J, leaving 9 bases unmatched. The CDR3 spans 17 residues. Germline CDR1 and CDR2: KGHDR and SFDVKD. This CDR3 reads CATSDVSSGGSYNEQFF. As DNA, the CDR3 is TGTGCCACCAGTGACGTCAGTTCGGGAGGTTCCTACAATGAGCAGTTCTTC.

The rearrangement joins TRBV12-3 or TRBV12-4 to TRBJ1-2; 8 nucleotides agree with TRBD1. The trim removed 6 bases at V and 4 bases at J, leaving 4 bases unmatched. The CDR3 covers 13 residues. CDR3 DNA: TGTGCCAGCAGGCGGGACAGGCTCTATGGCTACACCTTC. Translating it yields CASRRDRLYGYTF.

This clonotype was recorded at least ten times. This chain uses TRBV11-3 with TRBJ2-2; 8 bases are shared with TRBD2. V shed 3 bases and J 3 bases; nucleotides not matched to a gene: 3. Germline CDR1 and CDR2: SGHNT and YENEEA. CDR3 size: 15 residues. CDR3 region: CASSFSGAHTGELFF. The CDR3 bases are TGTGCCAGCAGCTTTAGCGGGGCTCACACCGGGGAGCTGTTTTTT.

This clonotype is deemed medium-sized. The rearrangement joins TRBV15 to TRBJ2-7; 11 bases are a match to TRBD1. The CDR3 has 18 amino acids. The trim removed 6 bases at V and 0 bases at J, leaving 13 bases unmatched. CDR1 is LNHNV and CDR2 is YYDKDF in the germline V gene (reference sequence). As DNA, the CDR3 is TGTGCCACCAGTCCGGACAGGGGGCTCGACAAATCCTCCTACGAGCAGTACTTC. Translation: CATSPDRGLDKSSYEQYF.